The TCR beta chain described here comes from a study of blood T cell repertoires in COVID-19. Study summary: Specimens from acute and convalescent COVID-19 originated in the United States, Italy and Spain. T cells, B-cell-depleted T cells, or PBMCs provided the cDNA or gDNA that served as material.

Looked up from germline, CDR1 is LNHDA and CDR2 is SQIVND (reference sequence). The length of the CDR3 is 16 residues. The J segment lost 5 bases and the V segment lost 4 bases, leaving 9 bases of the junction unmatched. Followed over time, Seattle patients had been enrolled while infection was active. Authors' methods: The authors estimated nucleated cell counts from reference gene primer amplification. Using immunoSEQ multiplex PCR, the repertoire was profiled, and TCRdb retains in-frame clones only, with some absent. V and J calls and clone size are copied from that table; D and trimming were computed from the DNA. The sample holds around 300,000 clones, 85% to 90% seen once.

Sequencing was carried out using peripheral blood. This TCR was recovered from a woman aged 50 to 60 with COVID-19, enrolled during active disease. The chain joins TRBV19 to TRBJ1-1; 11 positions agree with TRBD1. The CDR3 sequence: CASSTGTGGISTEAFF. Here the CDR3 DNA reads TGTGCCAGTAGTACCGGGACAGGGGGGATTTCGACTGAAGCTTTCTTT. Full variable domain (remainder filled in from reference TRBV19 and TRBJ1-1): DGGITQSPKYLFRKEGQNVTLSCEQNLNHDAMYWYRQDPGQGLRLIYYSQIVNDFQKGDIAEGYSVSREKKESFPLTVTSAQKNPTAFYLCASSTGTGGISTEAFFGQGTRLTVV.